The next 31 T cell receptor beta chains were all read from a single sample in a study of blood T cell repertoires in COVID-19. TCRdb keeps only in-frame clones here, not all; method: immunoSEQ multiplex PCR. The table includes under 110,000 clones, around 85% detected once. Sequencing used peripheral blood. These receptors came from a woman aged 70-85 years with active or convalescent COVID-19.

This clone was recorded a few times. This chain connects TRBV23-1 to TRBJ1-5, with D possibly being TRBD1 (6 bases). TRBV23-1 belongs to the ORF category, with a function that is uncertain. V lost 4 bases, J lost 2 bases, and 12 bases lay in between. This CDR3 comprises 15 residues. The CDR3 spells CASSRGGERNQPQHF. The CDR3 region has the DNA TGCGCCAGCAGTCGGGGGGGCGAGCGCAATCAGCCCCAGCATTTT.

Written as DNA, the CDR3 is TGCGCCAGCAGCCTCTTCTCGCAGGGGGGCGAGCAGTACTTC. Amino acids: CASSLFSQGGEQYF. V is TRBV4-3 and J is TRBJ2-7, with D maybe TRBD1 (7 bases). The CDR3 is 14 residues long. The germline V and J ends were trimmed by 4 bases and 6 bases, with 16 bases remaining between them. Germline CDR1 LGHNA, CDR2 YSLEER.

The V gene is TRBV5-1, the J gene TRBJ1-3; 7 bases are a match to TRBD1. CDR3 length: 18 residues. With V trimmed by 1 base and J by 0 bases, 10 bases remained unmatched. The germline V gene has CDR1 SGHRS and CDR2 YFSETQ. The CDR3 DNA follows: TGCGCCAGCAGCTTGTCGGTCATAGGGGGCTACTCTGGAAACACCATATATTTT. This sequence encodes CASSLSVIGGYSGNTIYF. The whole variable domain, remainder taken from reference TRBV5-1 and TRBJ1-3, is KAGVTQTPRYLIKTRGQQVTLSCSPISGHRSVSWYQQTPGQGLQFLFEYFSETQRNKGNFPGRFSGRQFSNSRSEMNVSTLELGDSALYLCASSLSVIGGYSGNTIYFGEGSWLTVV.

This chain links TRBV6-2 or TRBV6-3 with TRBJ2-7; D might be TRBD2 (5 bases). Germline CDR1 MNHEY, CDR2 SVGEGT. The CDR3 length is 13 residues. V shed 3 bases and J shed 2 bases, with 8 bases lying between them. Here the CDR3 reads CASSYTGAYEQYF. In DNA, the CDR3 is TGTGCCAGCAGTTATACCGGGGCCTACGAGCAGTACTTC.

This chain links TRBV29-1 with TRBJ1-1, with D possibly matching TRBD1 (5 bases). CDR1 and CDR2 from the germline V gene are SQVTM and ANQGSEA. Trimming shortened V by 4 bases and J by 3 bases, and 18 bases separated the two germline ends. The CDR3 is made up of 15 amino acids. The CDR3 DNA reads TGCAGCGTTGTTTCTTCCCACAGGTTCTACACTGAAGCTTTCTTT. Translation gives CSVVSSHRFYTEAFF. Full variable domain (missing parts from reference TRBV29-1 and TRBJ1-1): SAVISQKPSRDICQRGTSLTIQCQVDSQVTMMFWYRQQPGQSLTLIATANQGSEATYESGFVIDKFPISRPNLTFSTLTVSNMSPEDSSIYLCSVVSSHRFYTEAFFGQGTRLTVV.

This chain uses TRBV7-2 with TRBJ2-7; D perhaps matches TRBD1 (6 bases). The CDR3 is 13 residues long. Looked up from germline, CDR1 is SGHTA and CDR2 is FQGNSA. The V end lost 5 bases, the J end lost 4 bases, and 12 bases lay between the germline ends. The CDR3 DNA sequence: TGTGCCAGCAGCCCGGGACAAAGATACGAGCAGTACTTC. Translation: CASSPGQRYEQYF.

The chain is built from TRBV18 and TRBJ1-1, with D possibly being TRBD1 (5 bases). Trimming took 5 bases from V and 8 from J, leaving 18 bases between them. In germline, CDR1 is KGHSH, CDR2 LQKENI. The CDR3 length is 14 residues. The CDR3 sequence is CASSTTGTLVEAFF. In nucleotides, the CDR3 is TGTGCCAGCTCAACCACAGGTACTCTCGTAGAAGCTTTCTTT.

The genes are TRBV7-2 and TRBJ2-7; D remains unclear. The CDR3 length is 12 residues. Germline V gene data show CDR1 as SGHTA and CDR2 as FQGNSA. V lost 5 bases and J 5 bases, leaving 10 bases between the germline ends. The CDR3 coding sequence is TGTGCCAGCAGCCCAACGGTGAACGAGCAGTACTTC. It codes for CASSPTVNEQYF.

There are a few counts of this clone. The chain has TRBV6-2 or TRBV6-3 and TRBJ1-1, with D possibly being TRBD1 (5 bases). This CDR3 has 15 residues. Trimming took 5 bases from V and 1 from J, leaving 14 bases between them. Per germline, CDR1 MNHEY and CDR2 SVGEGT. CDR3 nucleotides: TGTGCCAGCAGTAAACATCAGGGTAAGAACACTGAAGCTTTCTTT. Residues: CASSKHQGKNTEAFF.

The count of this clone is one. This sequence joins TRBV7-9 and TRBJ2-3, with TRBD2 matching over 13 bases. From germline, CDR1 is SEHNR and CDR2 FQNEAQ (reference sequence). The CDR3 totals 17 residues. Losses at the gene ends were 10 bases for V and 5 bases for J; bases not matched to a gene: 15. Here the CDR3 DNA reads TGTGCCACAGACAGGGATGGACTAGCGGGAGTAGGAGATACGCAGTATTTT. Protein sequence: CATDRDGLAGVGDTQYF.

V is TRBV3-1 (or the pseudogene TRBV3-2) and J is TRBJ2-5, with D perhaps matching TRBD2 (5 bases). CDR1 LGHDT and CDR2 YNNKEL come from the germline V gene (reference sequence). The V end was cut by 6 bases, the J end by 9 bases, with 11 bases between. The CDR3 is made up of 11 amino acids. CDR3 in amino acids: CASSLHGAQYF. The DNA of the CDR3 is TGTGCCAGCAGTCTTCACGGGGCCCAGTACTTC.

The CDR3 sequence: CSVQPGQHNYGYTF. CDR3 nucleotides: TGCAGCGTACAACCGGGACAGCATAACTATGGCTACACCTTC. The rearrangement links TRBV29-1 to TRBJ1-2; 7 bases align to TRBD1. The CDR3 consists of 14 residues. Trimming cost V 6 bases and J 1 base; bases outside gene matches: 8. Germline V CDR1 and CDR2: SQVTM, ANQGSEA.

The rearrangement uses TRBV28 and TRBJ2-7, with 10 nucleotides matching TRBD1. CDR1 MDHEN and CDR2 SYDVKM come from the germline V gene. V dropped 5 bases and J dropped 6; count of bases not matched to a gene: 7. CDR3 length equals 14 residues. The CDR3 loop reads CASSVTGGAFEQYF. CDR3 nucleotide sequence: TGTGCCAGCAGTGTGACAGGGGGCGCGTTCGAGCAGTACTTC.

The chain combines TRBV28 with TRBJ1-6; 7 nucleotides line up with TRBD1. Germline V CDR1 and CDR2: MDHEN, SYDVKM. The CDR3 has 14 amino acids. Losses at the gene ends were 6 bases for V and 7 bases for J; bases not matched to a gene: 6. The chain's CDR3 is CASSTTGDNSPLHF. In nucleotides, the CDR3 is TGTGCCAGCAGCACCACAGGGGACAATTCACCCCTCCACTTT.

In this sample, this clone turned up a few times. The chain combines TRBV30 with TRBJ1-5; the D gene is possibly TRBD1 (5 bases). The CDR3 is 14 residues long. V was shortened by 5 bases and J by 4 bases, with 15 bases between the two germline ends. The germline CDR1 and CDR2 sequences are GTSNPN and SVGIG (reference sequence). CDR3 protein: CAWGQGLTNQPQHF. The CDR3, as DNA: TGTGCCTGGGGCCAGGGACTGACGAATCAGCCCCAGCATTTT.

CDR3 region: CASSLGRATYEQYF. As DNA, the CDR3 is TGTGCCAGCAGCTTAGGTAGAGCTACCTACGAGCAGTACTTC. The V gene is TRBV11-3, the J gene TRBJ2-7; D gene unclear. Per germline, CDR1 SGHNT and CDR2 YENEEA. V dropped 1 base and J dropped 2 bases, with 9 bases sitting between them. CDR3 length equals 14 residues.

V usage is TRBV9 and J usage is TRBJ1-4; D gene ambiguous. Between the trimmed V and J ends, which lost 0 bases and 7 bases, there was a span of 7 bases. This CDR3 contains 13 residues. From germline, CDR1 is SGDLS and CDR2 YYNGEE. DNA for the CDR3: TGTGCCAGCAGCGTAGGGCCACGTGAAAAACTGTTTTTT. Protein product: CASSVGPREKLFF. The full variable domain, completed using reference TRBV9 and TRBJ1-4, is DSGVTQTPKHLITATGQRVTLRCSPRSGDLSVYWYQQSLDQGLQFLIQYYNGEERAKGNILERFSAQQFPDLHSELNLSSLELGDSALYFCASSVGPREKLFFGSGTQLSVL.

Written as DNA, the CDR3 is TGCGCCAGCAGCCAAGATTCAATCAGGGTCGATGGCTACACCTTC. This encodes CASSQDSIRVDGYTF. The rearrangement links TRBV4-3 to TRBJ1-2; a weak D match, TRBD1 (5 bases). Germline V gene lookup returns CDR1 LGHNA and CDR2 YSLEER. V lost 0 bases, J lost 6 bases, and 14 bases lay in between. The CDR3 spans 15 residues.

The rearrangement joins TRBV7-2 to TRBJ2-1; TRBD2 matches 13 bases. CDR1 and CDR2 from the germline V gene are SGHTA and FQGNSA. After removal of 1 base from V and 7 bases from J, the junction contained 7 bases not matched to a gene. This CDR3 comprises 17 residues. CDR3 bases: TGTGCCAGCAGCTTAGGGGGACTAGCGGGGCCAGGAAATGAGCAGTTCTTC. Its translation: CASSLGGLAGPGNEQFF.

The chain joins TRBV3-1 (or the pseudogene TRBV3-2) to TRBJ2-5, with unresolved D. Germline CDR1 and CDR2: LGHDT and YNNKEL (reference sequence). Deletions cut 1 base from V and 1 base from J, with 7 bases between. This CDR3 region has 14 residues. This chain's CDR3 is CASSQGATQETQYF. In DNA form, the CDR3 reads TGTGCCAGCAGCCAAGGGGCTACCCAAGAGACCCAGTACTTC.

V gene TRBV2 combines with J gene TRBJ1-2, with TRBD1 matching over 11 bases. CDR3 length: 14 amino acids. The trim removed 6 bases at V and 8 bases at J, leaving 8 bases unmatched. Germline V gene sequence: CDR1 SNHLY, CDR2 FYNNEI. The DNA of the CDR3 is TGTGCCAGCAGGCGGGACAGGGGGACGGAGGGCTACACCTTC. It translates to CASRRDRGTEGYTF.

The gene calls are TRBV4-3 and TRBJ1-4; TRBD1 matches at 7 bases. V lost 0 bases and J lost 0; bases outside the gene matches: 4. The germline CDR1 and CDR2 sequences are LGHNA and YSLEER. The CDR3 contains 17 residues. CDR3 loop: CASSQDGRGSTNEKLFF. The CDR3 DNA follows: TGCGCCAGCAGCCAAGATGGCAGGGGGTCAACTAATGAAAAACTGTTTTTT.

This clone was recorded a few times. The DNA of the CDR3 is TGTGCCAGCAGCGTCGCAGAATACAATGAGCAGTTCTTC. This gives the protein CASSVAEYNEQFF. The J gene is TRBJ2-1, the V gene TRBV7-2; D gene ambiguous. V dropped 5 bases and J dropped 4 bases, with 9 bases sitting between them. Germline V gene lookup returns CDR1 SGHTA and CDR2 FQGNSA. The CDR3 covers 13 residues. The full variable domain, its missing parts supplied by reference TRBV7-2 and TRBJ2-1, is GAGVSQSPSNKVTEKGKDVELRCDPISGHTALYWYRQSLGQGLEFLIYFQGNSAPDKSGLPSDRFSAERTGGSVSTLTIQRTQQEDSAVYLCASSVAEYNEQFFGPGTRLTVL.

V usage is TRBV7-9 and J usage is TRBJ1-2; D remains unclear. Trimming took off 0 bases at V and 0 bases at J, with 11 bases between the two ends. Germline V CDR1 and CDR2: SEHNR, FQNEAQ (reference sequence). The CDR3 runs to 16 residues. Written as DNA, the CDR3 is TGTGCCAGCAGCTTAGCGCTTATGGGAGCTAACTATGGCTACACCTTC. It encodes CASSLALMGANYGYTF.

This clone has just a few counts. This sequence joins TRBV29-1 and TRBJ1-5, with D possibly being TRBD1 (6 bases). V lost 7 bases, J lost 0 bases, and 13 bases lay in between. Germline values: CDR1 SQVTM, CDR2 ANQGSEA. The length of the CDR3 is 14 residues. In nucleotides, the CDR3 is TGCAGCGCAACCACAGGGAATAGCAATCAGCCCCAGCATTTT. Translated: CSATTGNSNQPQHF.

The chain has TRBV5-1 and TRBJ1-1, with D hard to call. Deletions cut 0 bases from V and 1 base from J, with 7 bases between. This CDR3 has 14 residues. Germline CDR1 and CDR2: SGHRS and YFSETQ. The CDR3 loop reads CASSLGGQNTEAFF. As DNA, the CDR3 is TGCGCCAGCAGCTTGGGAGGTCAGAACACTGAAGCTTTCTTT.

The genes are TRBV27 and TRBJ2-2; a weak D match, TRBD1 (5 bases). The CDR3 is 14 amino acids. Trimming took 5 bases from V and 3 from J, leaving 10 bases between them. CDR1 and CDR2 (germline): MNHEY, SMNVEV (reference sequence). The CDR3 bases are TGTGCCAGCAGTCCTCGACAGTACACCGGGGAGCTGTTTTTT. It codes for CASSPRQYTGELFF.

The CDR3 reads CASSQVATHTSDTQYF. DNA of the CDR3: TGTGCCAGCAGCCAAGTGGCAACCCATACGTCAGATACGCAGTATTTT. The V call is TRBV3-1 (or the pseudogene TRBV3-2), the J call TRBJ2-3; no clear D. The CDR3 totals 16 residues. Trimming left V 1 base short and J 4 bases short, with 15 bases between. Germline V gives CDR1 LGHDT, CDR2 YNNKEL (reference sequence).

The V gene is TRBV28, the J gene TRBJ1-5; 10 bases fit TRBD1. The V gene end was trimmed by 2 bases and the J gene end by 5 bases; junction bases not matched to a gene: 6. The CDR3 sequence is 16 residues long. Germline V gene data show CDR1 as MDHEN and CDR2 as SYDVKM. The CDR3 sequence is CASSLTGTGVDQPQHF. In DNA form, the CDR3 reads TGTGCCAGCAGTTTAACCGGGACAGGGGTGGATCAGCCCCAGCATTTT.

This chain uses TRBV7-2 with TRBJ2-3, with 12 bases aligning to TRBD2. Looked up from germline, CDR1 is SGHTA and CDR2 is FQGNSA. V shed 5 bases, J shed 2 bases, and the junction held 5 bases outside the gene matches. This CDR3 has 16 residues. The CDR3 DNA sequence: TGTGCCAGCAGCGTCGGGACTAGCGGGCTCACAGATACGCAGTATTTT. Translation: CASSVGTSGLTDTQYF.

The chain combines TRBV2 with TRBJ1-1; 9 bases match TRBD1. This CDR3 comprises 13 residues. Germline V gives CDR1 SNHLY, CDR2 FYNNEI. Trimming took 7 bases from V and 5 from J; bases not matched to a gene: 5. The CDR3 loop reads CASNRGPLTEAFF. CDR3 sequence (DNA): TGTGCCAGCAACAGGGGGCCATTGACTGAAGCTTTCTTT.